These T cell receptor beta chains were read from a single sample in a study of shared clonotypes between healthy human individuals. The assay was immunoSEQ multiplex PCR, and TCRdb's table has in-frame clones only and misses some. The sample comprises just over 2,000,000 clones, roughly 95% of which are singletons, and 0.85% to 1.3% rests with the top ten. Material for sequencing was naive CD8+ T cells sorted from blood. These receptors all come from a man aged 18-30 years in good health. The CDR3 runs from the conserved cysteine through the conserved F or W. Fields, in order: V gene, CDR3 length, clone size, D gene, J gene, CDR3 DNA, CDR3 protein. A D gene is named only where the DNA matches it firmly. Expanded clones are given a class, and other clones once, few, many or no size at all.

TRBV2	15	.	.	TRBJ2-2	TGTGCCAGCAGGGAGTACACCGAGGGAACCGGGGAGCTGTTTTTT	CASREYTEGTGELFF
TRBV21-1	12	.	.	TRBJ2-5	TGTGCCACGACGGACAGCCAAGAGACCCAGTACTTC	CATTDSQETQYF
TRBV4-3	17	.	.	TRBJ2-7	TGCGCCAGCAGCCAAGATGCCCAGGGCGGCGAGGGAGACGAGCAGTACTTC	CASSQDAQGGEGDEQYF
TRBV4-1	18	.	TRBD2	TRBJ2-2	TGCGCCAGCAGCCAAAAGGGACTAGCGGGAGTAAGCACCGGGGAGCTGTTTTTT	CASSQKGLAGVSTGELFF
TRBV15	15	.	TRBD1	TRBJ1-4	TGTGCCACCAGCAGACCCGGACAGGTTAATGAAAAACTGTTTTTT	CATSRPGQVNEKLFF
TRBV7-8	14	.	.	TRBJ2-7	TGTGCCAGCAGCTTGGACAGAGTTATCTACGAGCAGTACTTC	CASSLDRVIYEQYF
TRBV5-6	15	.	.	TRBJ1-5	TGTGCCAGCAGCTTGGCGGTTTCCGGCAATCAGCCCCAGCATTTT	CASSLAVSGNQPQHF
TRBV6-8	15	.	TRBD1	TRBJ2-7	TGTGCCAGCACTAGGGACAGGGAGAGCTCCTACGAGCAGTACTTC	CASTRDRESSYEQYF
TRBV7-9	12	.	.	TRBJ2-7	TGTGCCAGCGGTGGACAGAATTACGAGCAGTACTTC	CASGGQNYEQYF
TRBV29-1	11	.	.	TRBJ1-1	TGCAGCGTTGATAGGAACACTGAAGCTTTCTTT	CSVDRNTEAFF
TRBV10-2	12	.	TRBD2	TRBJ2-5	TGCGCCATCGGGGGGGATCTGGAGACCCAGTACTTC	CAIGGDLETQYF
TRBV14	16	once	.	TRBJ2-7	TGTGCCAGCAGCCAAGTTGTAAGGGGGTATCGGTACGAGCAGTACTTC	CASSQVVRGYRYEQYF
TRBV25-1	15	.	TRBD1	TRBJ2-5	TGTGCCAGCAGTGAACGACAGGGGGCAGAGGGGACCCAGTACTTC	CASSERQGAEGTQYF
TRBV19	15	.	.	TRBJ1-5	TGTGCCAGTAGGAGACTACAGGGAAACAATCAGCCCCAGCATTTT	CASRRLQGNNQPQHF
TRBV6-5	13	.	.	TRBJ1-1	TGTGCCAGCAGTGGGTTTACGAACACTGAAGCTTCCTTT	CASSGFTNTEASF
TRBV9	12	.	.	TRBJ2-3	TGTGCCAGCAGCCCCCGGGCAGATACGCAGTATTTT	CASSPRADTQYF
TRBV5-4	11	.	TRBD1	TRBJ1-2	TGTGCCGGGACAGACGCGAATGGCTACACCTTC	CAGTDANGYTF
TRBV6-1	16	once	.	TRBJ2-7	TGTGCCAGCAGTGAAGCTGTGGAGCTAGAACTCTACGAGCAGTACTTC	CASSEAVELELYEQYF
TRBV13	17	.	TRBD2	TRBJ2-3	TGTGCCAGCAGCTTACCCAGCCAGGGACTAGCCACAGATACGCAGTATTTT	CASSLPSQGLATDTQYF
TRBV4-3	16	.	TRBD2	TRBJ2-1	TGCGCCAGCAGCCAAGATGGAAGCGGGACTTACAATGAGCAGTTCTTC	CASSQDGSGTYNEQFF
TRBV4-1	15	.	.	TRBJ1-2	TGCGCCAGCAGCCAAGCAGGGGATTTTAACTATGGCTACACCTTC	CASSQAGDFNYGYTF
TRBV11-2	17	.	.	TRBJ2-1	TGTGCCAGCAGCTTAGTGTTTGGGTCTCCGGACTACAATGAGCAGTTCTTC	CASSLVFGSPDYNEQFF
TRBV19	13	.	.	TRBJ2-7	TGTGCCAGTAGTATAGGGGTTCCCTCCGAGCAGTACTTC	CASSIGVPSEQYF
TRBV11-2	14	once	.	TRBJ2-2	TGTGCCAGCAGCGGGACATTTGGCACCGGGGAGCTGTTTTTT	CASSGTFGTGELFF
TRBV15	15	.	.	TRBJ2-3	TGTGCCACCAGCCGCACCAAGGGTGCGGCAGATACGCAGTATTTT	CATSRTKGAADTQYF
TRBV28	15	.	TRBD2	TRBJ2-5	TGTGCCAGCAGCCCACTAGCGGGGGGGAGGGAGACCCAGTACTTC	CASSPLAGGRETQYF
TRBV7-9	15	.	.	TRBJ1-2	TGTGCCAGCAGCTCCAGGACAGAATCTAACTATGGCTACACCTTC	CASSSRTESNYGYTF
TRBV30	13	.	.	TRBJ2-1	TGTGCCTGGAGTGTAAGCAGCCACAATGAGCAGTTCTTC	CAWSVSSHNEQFF
TRBV27	16	.	.	TRBJ1-2	.	CASSTSLTGRPYGYTF
TRBV4-3	20	.	TRBD2	TRBJ2-2	TGCGCCAGCAGCCAAGGGAAGTCTAGCGGGAGACTTGGCGTCACCGGGGAGCTGTTTTTT	CASSQGKSSGRLGVTGELFF
TRBV4-3	14	.	.	TRBJ1-1	TGCGCCAGCAGCCAAGAACTGCATCCCCGGTCGTCTTTCTTT	CASSQELHPRSSFF
TRBV19	12	.	.	TRBJ2-6	TGTGCCAGCCACTCTGGGGCCAACGTCCTGACTTTC	CASHSGANVLTF
TRBV11-1	14	.	TRBD1	TRBJ2-7	TGTGCCAGCAGCCCAGGGACAGGGTGGTACGAGCAGTACTTC	CASSPGTGWYEQYF
TRBV19	13	.	.	TRBJ1-6	TGTGCCAGTAGTATTACGGATAATTCACCCCTCCACTTT	CASSITDNSPLHF
TRBV20-1	11	.	.	TRBJ1-1	TGCAGTGACCGAGACAGCACTGAAGCTTTCTTT	CSDRDSTEAFF
TRBV28	16	.	TRBD1	TRBJ1-5	TGTGCCAGCAGTTCCCGAAGGGGGCTAGGCAATCAGCCCCAGCATTTT	CASSSRRGLGNQPQHF
TRBV9	13	.	.	TRBJ2-3	TGTGCCAGCAGCGAGGAGGGGGAGGATACGCAGTATTTT	CASSEEGEDTQYF
TRBV6-1	13	few	.	TRBJ1-2	TGTGCCAGCAACCAAAGGGGTAACTATGGCTACACCTTC	CASNQRGNYGYTF
TRBV5-4	11	.	.	TRBJ2-7	TGTGCCAGCAGCTCGCTTAGCGAGCAGTACTTC	CASSSLSEQYF
TRBV5-4	14	few	TRBD1	TRBJ2-7	TGTGCCAGCAGCCCATTGGGACAGGGCTACGAGCAGTACTTC	CASSPLGQGYEQYF